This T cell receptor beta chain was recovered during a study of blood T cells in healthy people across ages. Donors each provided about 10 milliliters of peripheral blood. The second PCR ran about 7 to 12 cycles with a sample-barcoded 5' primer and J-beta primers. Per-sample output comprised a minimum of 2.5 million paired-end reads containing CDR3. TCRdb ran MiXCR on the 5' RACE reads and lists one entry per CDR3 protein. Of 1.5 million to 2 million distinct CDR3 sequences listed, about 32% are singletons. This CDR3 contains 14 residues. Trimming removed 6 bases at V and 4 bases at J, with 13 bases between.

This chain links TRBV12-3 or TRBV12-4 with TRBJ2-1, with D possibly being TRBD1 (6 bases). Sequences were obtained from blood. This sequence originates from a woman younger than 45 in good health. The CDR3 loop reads CASRFTGLYNEQFF. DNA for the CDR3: TGTGCCAGCAGGTTCACAGGGTTATACAATGAGCAGTTCTTC.